This T cell receptor beta chain was found in a study of OX40 agonist ivuxolimab in advanced cancers. As for the study more broadly: The costimulatory receptor OX40 (CD134) was targeted by ivuxolimab, a fully human IgG2 agonistic monoclonal antibody. Partial responses occurred in three dose-escalation patients, of whom one had hepatocellular carcinoma and two had cutaneous melanoma. Among the approximately 54 dose-escalation patients, 19 had hepatocellular carcinoma, about 15 melanoma, 9 renal cell carcinoma and 9 head and neck cancer. The purpose of peripheral TCRbeta sequencing was to test whether ivuxolimab changed TCR sequence diversity and led to clonal T-cell expansion. The paper describes the monotherapy dose-escalation part (N ≈ 52 patients) of the phase I trial of ivuxolimab. Intravenous ivuxolimab was administered to patients every 2 weeks at six dose levels: 0.01, 0.1, 0.3, 1.5, 3 and 10 mg/kg. Patients were allowed to have had prior anti-PD-1, anti-PD-L1 or anti-CTLA-4 therapy, and 40% of the dose-escalation patients had been treated with checkpoint inhibitors. A male proportion of around 83% and a mean age of 60 years, ranging from about 23 to 79, were recorded for the dose-escalation cohort.

To sequence the TCRbeta CDR3 region, genomic DNA was isolated from the sorted cells. The immunoSEQ Assay was used for sequencing of TCRbeta CDR3 regions. Sourced from immuneACCESS, this table was stored by TCRdb with only in-frame sequences that have V and J called. A share of the clones is absent; for the studies checked, an unresolved V gene accounts for under half, and the remainder has no known explanation. In all, the sample holds some 87,000 clones, and 90% of those were seen once. Of the sample, roughly 1.5% falls within the top ten clones. The trial excluded patients who had a history of autoimmune disease or who were on systemic immunosuppression. Peripheral blood for TCR sequencing was collected from all dose cohorts at baseline, on cycle 4 day 1, and on cycle 7 day 1. Samples were obtained from an open-label, multicenter, first-in-human phase I dose-escalation trial of ivuxolimab. Adults with locally advanced or metastatic head and neck squamous cell, hepatocellular, melanoma or renal cell carcinoma were enrolled in the trial. CD4+ and CD8+ T cells were sorted separately from peripheral blood before TCR sequencing.

Points on this clone: Its antigen is not yet known. Within one base of it there is no much larger clone, and no base qualities were kept.

Here V drops 6 bases and J drops 3 bases, and the junction holds 7 bases not matched to any gene. Based on the germline V gene, the CDR1 and CDR2 sequences are SGHAT and FQNNGV. There are 16 amino acids in the CDR3, from cysteine to phenylalanine inclusive. Left in the record is the CDR3 DNA by itself, 48 bases read in frame from the first base. The paper as a whole reports these results and caveats: Low levels of normalized T-cell clonal expansion were also seen in some patients who did not respond. In the 0.1-3.0 mg/kg groups, partial responders were among the patients with the lowest normalized peripheral clonal expansion, particularly in CD8+ T cells. After ivuxolimab, more expanded clones were found on average in CD8+ T cells than in CD4+ T cells. The antigen specificity of the peripheral T cells that underwent clonal expansion was not determined. At doses from 0.1 to 3.0 mg/kg, clonal expansion was seen in both CD4+ and CD8+ blood T cells between baseline and week 6.

The chain couples TRBV11-2 to TRBJ2-3; 12 bases in between match TRBD2. The sequence came from an adult with an advanced solid tumor such as melanoma, head and neck, liver or kidney cancer. The input for sequencing was CD4+ or CD8+ T cells sorted from blood, taken in a trial of the OX40 agonist ivuxolimab. CDR3 loop: CASRRLAGALTDTQYF. The nucleotides are TGTGCCAGCAGGAGACTAGCGGGAGCTCTGACAGATACGCAGTATTTT.